This T cell receptor (beta chain) was recovered during a study of blood T cell repertoires in COVID-19. Looking at the study overall: Material from acute and convalescent COVID-19 was sourced from the United States, Italy and Spain. PBMCs, B-cell-depleted T cells, or T cells were the source of the cDNA or gDNA that made up the material.

The CDR3 length is 13 residues. Trimming took off 7 bases at V and 6 bases at J, with 10 bases between the two ends. From germline, CDR1 is MNHNS and CDR2 SASEGT. In the original processing: Reference gene primer amplification gave estimated nucleated cell counts. Data came from immunoSEQ multiplex PCR; TCRdb stores just in-frame clones and leaves some out. V, J and clone size derive from that table, while D and trimming were established from the DNA sequence. Counted here are over 80,000 clones, less than 90% occurring once; the ten biggest clones make up 1.2%. J is TRBJ1-6 and V is TRBV6-1, with D possibly being TRBD1 (5 bases). The source of this sequence is a man of 80 years or more with active or convalescent COVID-19. What was sequenced was peripheral blood. The DNA for the CDR3 is TGTGCCAGCAAGCAGGGTCTTAATTCACCCCTCCACTTT. Its protein product is CASKQGLNSPLHF.